This section outlines one TCR beta chain sequence together with its context. Its antigen is still unknown. The germline V gene encodes CDR1 SGHAT and CDR2 FQNNGV. V lost 5 bases and J 8 bases, leaving 15 bases between the germline ends. The CDR3 is made up of 13 amino acids. TCRdb re-called the 5' RACE reads through MiXCR, storing one row per CDR3 protein. The table lists some 350,000 distinct CDR3 sequences, roughly 14% of them singletons. The data were taken from a study of CD8 T cells in ankylosing spondylitis. Notes on the study in general: Past studies reported some motif variants in reactive arthritis synovial fluid and blood. Disease-associated clones were reportedly significantly overrepresented in matched ankylosing spondylitis synovial fluid.

The receptor was derived from a male donor with ankylosing spondylitis or in good health (not recorded which). The rearrangement links TRBV11-2 to TRBJ1-2, with TRBD1 as a possible D gene (6 bases). Sequenced sample: blood, either unsorted or a sorted T cell fraction (not recorded which). The CDR3 DNA sequence: TGTGCCAGCAGCCTAGGGACAACGGGAGGCTACACCTTC. It specifies CASSLGTTGGYTF. Drawing the rest from reference TRBV11-2 and TRBJ1-2, the complete variable domain is EAGVAQSPRYKIIEKRQSVAFWCNPISGHATLYWYQQILGQGPKLLIQFQNNGVVDDSQLPKDRFSAERLKGVDSTLKIQPAKLEDSAVYLCASSLGTTGGYTFGSGTRLTVV.